The 30 T cell receptor beta chains in this list originate from one sample, sequenced in a study of blood T cells in healthy people across ages. The authors ran a second PCR of roughly 7 to 11 cycles using a sample-barcoded 5' primer and a J-beta primer mix. TCRdb analysed the 5' RACE reads with MiXCR anew, one entry per CDR3 protein. The data contain about 580,000 distinct CDR3 sequences, more than 45% of them singletons. The sample comprised blood. The receptors were sampled from an elderly man in good health.

The V gene is TRBV24-1, the J gene TRBJ2-1, with 7 bases that match TRBD2. CDR3 length: 17 residues. CDR1 KGHDR and CDR2 SFDVKD come from the germline V gene. V lost 4 bases, J lost 6 bases, and 14 bases stayed unmatched. The DNA of the CDR3 is TGTGCCACCAGTGACAATAGCCGGGGGAGGGTTTTCAATGAGCAGTTCTTC. Translation: CATSDNSRGRVFNEQFF.

V usage is TRBV7-2 and J usage is TRBJ2-4, with D perhaps TRBD1 (5 bases). The DNA end lines up better with TRBJ2-7; the J call may be wrong. The V gene's germline CDR1 is SGHTA and CDR2 FQGNSA. This CDR3 spans 16 amino acids. CDR3: CASSLGAVRASYEQYF. As DNA, the CDR3 is TGTGCCAGCAGCTTAGGGGCGGTCAGGGCTTCCTACGAGCAGTACTTC.

Points on this clonotype: A much larger clonotype is one base distant, so this may be a read error. The chain combines TRBV7-2 with TRBJ1-1, with 8 bases fitting TRBD1. The CDR3 consists of 17 residues. From germline, CDR1 is SGHTA and CDR2 FQGNSA. Trimming cost V 0 bases and J 8 bases; bases outside gene matches: 14. CDR3 sequence reads: CASSLALVGVGTGEAFF. The DNA for the CDR3 is TGTGCCAGCAGCTTAGCGCTAGTTGGGGTAGGGACAGGAGAAGCTTTCTTT. The full variable domain, completed using reference TRBV7-2 and TRBJ1-1, is GAGVSQSPSNKVTEKGKDVELRCDPISGHTALYWYRQSLGQGLEFLIYFQGNSAPDKSGLPSDRFSAERTGGSVSTLTIQRTQQEDSAVYLCASSLALVGVGTGEAFFGQGTRLTVV.

V usage is TRBV20-1 and J usage is TRBJ2-7, with 9 bases fitting TRBD1. Germline V gene data show CDR1 as DFQATT and CDR2 as SNEGSKA (reference sequence). This CDR3 is 14 amino acids long. Germline trimming cut 0 bases from V and 7 bases from J; bases unmatched to any gene: 7. The DNA of the CDR3 is TGCAGTGCTAGAGAAGGGACAGGGAGCAATGAGCAGTACTTC. Amino acids: CSAREGTGSNEQYF.

The table lists this clonotype with a few counts. The rearrangement uses TRBV7-9 and TRBJ2-7; D possibly corresponds to TRBD1 (6 bases). The ends were cut back, 1 base at V and 6 bases at J, with 19 bases in the middle. Germline V gene data show CDR1 as SEHNR and CDR2 as FQNEAQ (reference sequence). This CDR3 has 16 residues. The CDR3 loop is CASSLGLSAGASEQYF. The CDR3 bases are TGTGCCAGCAGCTTAGGTTTGTCGGCAGGGGCGTCCGAGCAGTACTTC.

This clonotype was picked up a small number of times. The genes are TRBV9 and TRBJ2-5, with D perhaps TRBD1 (6 bases). Germline V gene data show CDR1 as SGDLS and CDR2 as YYNGEE. V dropped 3 bases and J dropped 2 bases, with 17 bases sitting between them. The CDR3 sequence is 16 residues long. CDR3 sequence reads: CASSAAGTTGQETQYF. For the CDR3, the DNA is TGTGCCAGCAGCGCCGCCGGGACAACAGGACAAGAGACCCAGTACTTC.

This clonotype showed up just a few times. The V call is TRBV7-9, the J call TRBJ2-1; 12 bases fit TRBD2. CDR1 and CDR2 from the germline V gene are SEHNR and FQNEAQ (reference sequence). The CDR3 sequence is 16 residues long. V was pared by 5 bases and J by 7 bases, with 9 bases of the junction left unmatched. CDR3 sequence (DNA): TGTGCCAGCAGCCCCCAGACTAGCGGGAGTACGAATGAGCAGTTCTTC. As protein: CASSPQTSGSTNEQFF.

The rearrangement links TRBV4-1 to TRBJ1-5; perhaps TRBD1 as D (5 bases). CDR3 length: 15 residues. Trimming shortened V by 0 bases and J by 4 bases, and 10 bases separated the two germline ends. Germline CDR1 and CDR2: MGHRA and YSYEKL. The CDR3 here is CASSQDPRGNQPQHF. The CDR3, as DNA: TGCGCCAGCAGCCAAGATCCCCGGGGGAATCAGCCCCAGCATTTT.

As to this clonotype: One junction end disagrees with the germline gene, perhaps due to a read error. The chain is built from TRBV13 and TRBJ2-2; D is ambiguous. There are 14 residues in the CDR3. CDR1 and CDR2 (germline): PRHDT, FYEKMQ (reference sequence). In DNA form, the CDR3 reads TGTGTCAGCAGCGCATGGTCGAACACCGGGGAGCTGTTTTTT. Translated, it gives CVSSAWSNTGELFF.

This clonotype was observed a handful of times. The V gene is TRBV7-2, the J gene TRBJ2-7, with 8 bases identical to TRBD1. CDR3 size: 16 residues. V shed 0 bases and J 2 bases; nucleotides not matched to a gene: 6. Germline V gene data show CDR1 as SGHTA and CDR2 as FQGNSA. The CDR3: CASSLAGGTGAYEQYF. The CDR3 coding sequence is TGTGCCAGCAGCTTAGCTGGGGGGACAGGAGCCTACGAGCAGTACTTC.

Note on this clonotype: It may be a read error: a sequence one base away is much more abundant. The genes are TRBV6-4 and TRBJ2-5; no reliable D call. V dropped 2 bases and J dropped 11 bases, with 6 bases sitting between them. Germline V lookup: CDR1 MRHNA, CDR2 SNTAGT. There are 10 residues in the CDR3. This CDR3 reads CASSDTGQYF. CDR3 nucleotides: TGTGCCAGCAGTGACACTGGGCAGTACTTC.

There are many counts of this clonotype. This chain links TRBV5-1 with TRBJ2-3; D call uncertain. V dropped 4 bases and J dropped 4 bases, with 7 bases sitting between them. Germline lookup yields CDR1 SGHRS and CDR2 YFSETQ. This CDR3 comprises 12 residues. For the CDR3, the DNA is TGCGCCAGCAGCCACCCCCCAGATACGCAGTATTTT. As protein: CASSHPPDTQYF.

This clonotype has a handful of counts. This chain links TRBV20-1 with TRBJ1-2; 7 bases agree with TRBD1. The CDR3 sequence is 14 residues long. Germline V gene sequence: CDR1 DFQATT, CDR2 SNEGSKA (reference sequence). The ends lost 4 bases at V and 8 bases at J; junction bases unmatched: 13. The CDR3 sequence: CSATTGTASRGYTF. For the CDR3, the DNA is TGCAGTGCTACTACCGGGACAGCGTCGAGGGGCTACACCTTC.

This clonotype was seen once. The chain is built from TRBV5-1 and TRBJ1-1; maybe TRBD1 (5 bases). Trimming stripped 3 bases from V and 4 bases from J, with 10 bases between. This CDR3 has 13 residues. Germline V lookup: CDR1 SGHRS, CDR2 YFSETQ. The CDR3, as DNA: TGCGCCAGCAGCTGGGACGGTGCCACTGAAGCTTTCTTT. It specifies CASSWDGATEAFF.

V usage is TRBV7-9 and J usage is TRBJ2-3; D remains unclear. V lost 0 bases and J 6 bases, leaving 10 bases between the germline ends. CDR1 SEHNR and CDR2 FQNEAQ come from the germline V gene (reference sequence). The CDR3 covers 14 residues. The CDR3 DNA reads TGTGCCAGCAGCTTAGCGATAGCCACGGATACGCAGTATTTT. It yields the protein CASSLAIATDTQYF.

This sequence joins TRBV9 and TRBJ1-2, with a possible D match to TRBD1 (5 bases). The CDR3 extends over 13 amino acids. Germline assignment: CDR1 SGDLS and CDR2 YYNGEE. V was trimmed by 3 bases and J by 6 bases, leaving 12 bases between them. Here the CDR3 DNA reads TGTGCCAGCAGCGCCGGGGGAGGGAATGGCTACACCTTC. This sequence encodes CASSAGGGNGYTF.

This clonotype was observed a handful of times. The CDR3 nucleotides read TGCGCCAGCAGCTGGGGGGGTTCAGGGAACACTGAAGCTTTCTTT. Its protein product is CASSWGGSGNTEAFF. The chain has TRBV5-1 and TRBJ1-1, with D maybe TRBD1 (5 bases). Trimming removed 3 bases at V and 1 base at J, with 13 bases between. The CDR3 extends over 15 amino acids. Looked up from germline, CDR1 is SGHRS and CDR2 is YFSETQ.

This clonotype was found a few times. The genes are TRBV29-1 and TRBJ2-3; D unresolved. The CDR3 runs to 14 residues. V was cut by 7 bases and J by 1 base, with 15 bases left in between. CDR1 and CDR2 from the germline V gene are SQVTM and ANQGSEA. The CDR3, as DNA: TGCAGCGCCTTACGCGGCACAGGCACAGATACGCAGTATTTT. The encoded protein is CSALRGTGTDTQYF.

The genes are TRBV7-2 and TRBJ2-1; maybe TRBD1 (5 bases). The CDR3 is 16 residues long. Germline assignment: CDR1 SGHTA and CDR2 FQGNSA. The V and J ends lost 5 bases and 13 bases respectively, with 27 bases between them. The CDR3 nucleotides are TGTGCCAGCAGCCCCGGCGACAGATCCATCCAAGAGACCCAGTTCTTC. This translates into CASSPGDRSIQETQFF.

The chain joins TRBV4-3 to TRBJ1-2; no clear D gene. Trimming shortened V by 0 bases and J by 6 bases, and 11 bases separated the two germline ends. The germline gives CDR1 LGHNA, CDR2 YSLEER. This CDR3 spans 14 amino acids. The CDR3 reads CASSQDRFGNGYTF. The CDR3, as DNA: TGCGCCAGCAGCCAAGACAGGTTCGGAAATGGCTACACCTTC.

The chain uses TRBV6-1 and TRBJ2-5; D perhaps matches TRBD2 (6 bases). V was trimmed by 4 bases and J by 1 base, leaving 13 bases between them. Germline CDR1 is MNHNS and CDR2 is SASEGT. This CDR3 region has 15 residues. The CDR3 bases are TGTGCCAGCAGTGGTAATAGCGGAACCCAAGAGACCCAGTACTTC. This sequence encodes CASSGNSGTQETQYF.

V is TRBV6-2 or TRBV6-3 and J is TRBJ2-3; 8 bases align to TRBD2. CDR3 size: 14 residues. Germline V gives CDR1 MNHEY, CDR2 SVGEGT. V lost 5 bases and J lost 9; bases outside the gene matches: 10. The CDR3 loop is CASSREGYTGTQYF. The CDR3 nucleotides read TGTGCCAGCAGTCGGGAGGGATATACGGGCACGCAGTATTTT.

J is TRBJ2-7 and V is TRBV20-1, with D perhaps TRBD2 (5 bases). Trimming took 3 bases from V and 3 from J, leaving 18 bases between them. The CDR3 is 15 residues long. Germline V gene data show CDR1 as DFQATT and CDR2 as SNEGSKA (reference sequence). The CDR3 bases are TGCAGTGCTAGGAGGCCGGGCGGGCCGAACTACGAGCAGTACTTC. This sequence encodes CSARRPGGPNYEQYF.

This clonotype was seen ten or more times. The J gene is TRBJ2-7, the V gene TRBV6-5; the D is unclear. CDR1 is MNHEY, CDR2 SVGAGI, per germline. Deletions cut 4 bases from V and 3 bases from J, with 10 bases between. The CDR3 totals 13 residues. CDR3 bases: TGTGCCAGCAGTTCTCCCGGACGCTACGAGCAGTACTTC. This encodes CASSSPGRYEQYF.

This clonotype was counted between two and nine times. The chain joins TRBV2 to TRBJ2-1, with 10 bases that match TRBD2. CDR1 is SNHLY, CDR2 FYNNEI, per germline. Trimming took 4 bases from V and 7 from J; bases not matched to a gene: 7. CDR3 size: 15 residues. The CDR3 sequence: CASSVGLAGENEQFF. CDR3 DNA sequence: TGTGCCAGCAGTGTGGGGCTAGCGGGGGAAAATGAGCAGTTCTTC.

This clonotype was observed a handful of times. J is TRBJ2-5 and V is TRBV3-1; no clear D gene. V was cut by 1 base and J by 2 bases, with 11 bases left in between. There are 15 residues in the CDR3. Per the germline V gene, CDR1 is LGHDT and CDR2 is YNNKEL (reference sequence). In nucleotides, the CDR3 is TGTGCCAGCAGCCAAGTACGAGGAGCTCAAGAGACCCAGTACTTC. It translates to CASSQVRGAQETQYF.

CDR3 sequence: CASSLGLVKQNIQYF. CDR3 in DNA: TGTGCCAGCAGCTTAGGTTTAGTAAAGCAAAACATTCAGTACTTC. The chain couples TRBV13 to TRBJ2-4, with D unresolved. The V and J ends lost 0 bases and 5 bases respectively, with 11 bases between them. This CDR3 has 15 amino acids. Germline V gene sequence: CDR1 PRHDT, CDR2 FYEKMQ (reference sequence).

The chain couples TRBV7-3 to TRBJ2-5; 8 nucleotides align to TRBD1. The J call is doubtful: the DNA matches TRBJ2-7 better. This CDR3 is 14 amino acids long. The V gene's germline CDR1 is SGHTA and CDR2 FQGTGA. The CDR3 DNA sequence: TGTGCCAGCAGCTCCTGGAACAGGGGGAACGAGCAGTACTTC. Translating gives CASSSWNRGNEQYF.

This clonotype came up a few times. V and J are TRBV20-1 and TRBJ2-1; TRBD2 matches 8 bases. The CDR3 is 15 amino acids. J gave up 0 bases and V 1 base, and 2 bases lay outside the gene matches. The germline V gene encodes CDR1 DFQATT and CDR2 SNEGSKA (reference sequence). This chain's CDR3 is CSARGGGHSYNEQFF. In nucleotides, the CDR3 is TGCAGTGCTAGAGGCGGGGGGCACTCCTACAATGAGCAGTTCTTC.

This clonotype was seen a few times. V is TRBV4-1 and J is TRBJ2-1; 7 bases are a match to TRBD1. After removal of 0 bases from V and 4 bases from J, the junction contained 6 bases not matched to a gene. The CDR3 loop spans 16 amino acids. CDR1 MGHRA and CDR2 YSYEKL come from the germline V gene. CDR3 region: CASSQDSGGSYNEQFF. As DNA, the CDR3 is TGCGCCAGCAGCCAAGATTCAGGGGGAAGTTACAATGAGCAGTTCTTC.